This record looks at one T cell receptor (beta chain) sequence and its context. Generated by immunoSEQ multiplex PCR, the TCRdb table keeps only in-frame clones and is missing some. The table lists 70,000 to 95,000 clones, 70% to 90% of them singletons. This record belongs to a study of T cell responses to AZD1222 COVID-19 vaccine. Trimming left V 4 bases short and J 1 base short, with 8 bases between. Germline CDR1 is SGHDT and CDR2 is YYEEEE. The CDR3 runs 13 residues. The clonotype was recovered from an adult who received the AZD1222 COVID-19 vaccine. Sample: peripheral blood, taken 28 days after the second AZD1222 dose. The rearrangement links TRBV5-6 to TRBJ1-1; D is undetermined. CDR3 DNA: TGTGCCAGCAGCCTGGGGAGGAACACTGAAGCTTTCTTT. This translates into CASSLGRNTEAFF.